This T cell receptor (beta chain) was recorded in a study of immune evolution from preneoplasia to lung adenocarcinoma. Study-level findings and limits: Later-stage lesions seemingly showed higher T cell density and diversity than normal lung. Top clone frequencies peaked in normal lung, apparently declining through invasive adenocarcinoma.

Generated by immunoSEQ multiplex PCR, the TCRdb table keeps only in-frame clones and is missing some. The sample records over 4,500 clones, 75% to 80% being singletons. Per the germline V gene, CDR1 is SGHAT and CDR2 is FQNNGV. CDR3 size: 15 residues. Trimming shortened V by 1 base and J by 2 bases, and 11 bases separated the two germline ends. Resections took place in Japan or China from the mid-2010s to the late 2010s. Each case's diagnosis was confirmed by two pathologists on H&E. Comment on this clone: Antigen: not known.

What was sequenced was FFPE normal lung tissue adjacent to the tumor. The chain combines TRBV11-2 with TRBJ1-2; D gene ambiguous. This clonotype was sampled from a person in their 60s with lung adenocarcinoma. The CDR3 loop is CASSLVLATNYGYTF. DNA of the CDR3: TGTGCCAGCAGCTTAGTTCTAGCAACCAACTATGGCTACACCTTC. Based on the CDR3 plus reference TRBV11-2 and TRBJ1-2, the full variable domain is EAGVAQSPRYKIIEKRQSVAFWCNPISGHATLYWYQQILGQGPKLLIQFQNNGVVDDSQLPKDRFSAERLKGVDSTLKIQPAKLEDSAVYLCASSLVLATNYGYTFGSGTRLTVV.